This T cell receptor beta chain was recorded in a study of blood T cells in healthy people across ages. The overall study: Template switching picked up about one barcoded beta molecule for each two T cells. Notes on the study in general: Diversity figures based on one million T cells were deemed too low. The donors' CMV status was not determined, possibly confounding changes in expanded clonotypes.

Turning to this clonotype: Its antigen is unknown.

The CDR3 has 11 residues. Trimming cost V 3 bases and J 9 bases, with 3 bases left between them. Donors were healthy Caucasian individuals from Russia aged about 6 to 90. A second PCR of roughly 6 to 12 cycles used a sample-barcoded 5' primer and a J-beta primer mix. TCRdb re-called the 5' RACE reads with MiXCR, one entry per CDR3 protein. The repertoire holds roughly 900,000 distinct CDR3 sequences, with around 49% as singletons. The chain recombines TRBV12-3 or TRBV12-4 with TRBJ1-6; the D is unclear. Sequencing input: blood. This receptor was obtained from a man aged 25-40 years in good health. The CDR3 DNA sequence: TGTGCCAGCAGTTTCGGTTCACCCCTCCACTTT. This sequence encodes CASSFGSPLHF.